This T cell receptor beta chain was observed in a study of T cells in Graves' hyperthyroidism and ophthalmopathy. Study-level points and caveats: Blood shared most expanded thyroid clonotypes above 0.001.

RNA transcripts gave rise to amplified TCR beta CDR3 regions. TCR CDR3 underwent first-round RT-PCR with the HTBI primer set. TCRdb reprocessed the multiplex PCR reads with MiXCR, giving one entry per CDR3 protein. The sample lists about 480,000 distinct CDR3 sequences, about 15% occurring once. The germline gives CDR1 MNHNS, CDR2 SASEGT. The CDR3 runs to 16 residues. The V segment lost 2 bases and the J segment 4 bases; nucleotides outside the gene matches: 5. In this sample, this clonotype turned up many times. What it binds is not known. Exclusion of a patient resulted from uncontrolled infection, other autoimmune disease, pregnancy or lactation.

The chain joins TRBV6-1 to TRBJ2-2; 9 nucleotides match TRBD2. The source is a woman between 18 and 29 years old with Graves' hyperthyroidism. The sequenced material came from blood. The CDR3 bases are TGTGCCAGCAGTGAATTGGCGGGAGGGCCCACCGGGGAGCTGTTTTTT. It translates to CASSELAGGPTGELFF.